The 8 T cell receptor beta chains listed next were all sequenced from one sample in a study of T cell repertoires in cytomegalovirus infection. These receptors' targets are unknown. TCRdb fed the reads into MiXCR, producing one record per CDR3 protein. This table has more than 250,000 distinct CDR3 sequences, 20% to 25% appearing once. This specimen was cultured PBMCs, taken from culture after CMV antigen stimulation. Receptors originate from a human donor in good health (CMV status not recorded). Some clones in this sample may be carry-over from other donors' samples.

The chain couples TRBV12-3 or TRBV12-4 to TRBJ1-1; no definite D call. The V and J ends lost 1 base and 8 bases respectively, with 11 bases between them. This CDR3 is built from 13 residues. CDR3 in DNA: TGTGCCAGCAGTTTAGTAGGTAAGGGAGAAGCTTTCTTT. Its protein product is CASSLVGKGEAFF.

For the CDR3, the DNA is TGTGCCACCAGCAGAGATGCCCCCCTAGCGGGAGGTGGCAATGAGCAGTTCTTC. Translation gives CATSRDAPLAGGGNEQFF. This chain uses TRBV15 with TRBJ2-1; 11 bases map to TRBD2. Germline CDR1 is LNHNV and CDR2 is YYDKDF (reference sequence). There are 18 residues in the CDR3. The V segment lost 0 bases and the J segment 6 bases; nucleotides outside the gene matches: 10.

The chain links TRBV2 to TRBJ1-1, with D possibly being TRBD1 (6 bases). This CDR3 is built from 12 residues. V dropped 10 bases and J dropped 0 bases, with 9 bases sitting between them. Germline V gene sequence: CDR1 SNHLY, CDR2 FYNNEI. DNA of the CDR3: TGTGCCATAACAGGGTTGAACACTGAAGCTTTCTTT. This sequence encodes CAITGLNTEAFF. The whole variable domain, filled in from reference TRBV2 and TRBJ1-1, reads EPEVTQTPSHQVTQMGQEVILRCVPISNHLYFYWYRQILGQKVEFLVSFYNNEISEKSEIFDDQFSVERPDGSNFTLKIRSTKLEDSAMYFCAITGLNTEAFFGQGTRLTVV.

This clonotype has a handful of counts. V gene TRBV6-2 or TRBV6-3 combines with J gene TRBJ1-1; the D gene is possibly TRBD1 (5 bases). The CDR3 is 15 residues long. Germline V gene sequence: CDR1 MNHEY, CDR2 SVGEGT. Trimming removed 5 bases from V and 5 bases from J, with 18 bases in between. CDR3 bases: TGTGCCAGCAGTCCCGCCGACAGACGAACGACTGAAGCTTTCTTT. It encodes CASSPADRRTTEAFF.

Only a few counts were recorded for this clonotype. V and J are TRBV5-6 and TRBJ1-6, with D uncertain. Germline CDR1 is SGHDT and CDR2 is YYEEEE. V gave up 1 base and J gave up 7 bases, with 12 bases separating them. CDR3 length: 15 residues. The CDR3 here is CASSLRERLNSPLHF. DNA of the CDR3: TGTGCCAGCAGCTTGAGGGAACGGTTGAATTCACCCCTCCACTTT.

The gene calls are TRBV20-1 and TRBJ1-5; possibly TRBD1 for D (6 bases). This CDR3 is 14 amino acids long. The ends were cut back, 1 base at V and 5 bases at J, with 12 bases in the middle. Germline assignment: CDR1 DFQATT and CDR2 SNEGSKA (reference sequence). CDR3 sequence reads: CSARARGPYQPQHF. DNA of the CDR3: TGCAGTGCTAGAGCCCGGGGGCCTTATCAGCCCCAGCATTTT.

This chain connects TRBV7-8 to TRBJ2-7; the D gene could be TRBD1 or TRBD2 (5 bases each). Trimming removed 5 bases at V and 4 bases at J, with 24 bases between. Germline lookup yields CDR1 SGHVS and CDR2 FQNEAQ. The CDR3 has 17 amino acids. CDR3 sequence (DNA): TGTGCCAGCAGCCTTCCCGGGGCAGGACCCCCATCGTACGAGCAGTACTTC. Amino acid sequence: CASSLPGAGPPSYEQYF.

This clonotype was seen a handful of times. The chain joins TRBV20-1 to TRBJ2-2, with 9 bases identical to TRBD2. The V segment lost 0 bases and the J segment 3 bases; nucleotides outside the gene matches: 5. This CDR3 spans 16 amino acids. Looked up from germline, CDR1 is DFQATT and CDR2 is SNEGSKA (reference sequence). Here the CDR3 reads CSARDYVAGDTGELFF. The CDR3 region has the DNA TGCAGTGCTAGAGATTATGTAGCGGGAGACACCGGGGAGCTGTTTTTT.